This section outlines one T cell receptor beta chain sequence together with its context. Antigen specificity is unknown. RNA extraction was followed by reverse transcription into cDNA, which acted as the sequencing template. Sequencing was performed with immunoSEQ multiplex PCR; in TCRdb, only in-frame clones are kept and a portion is missing. The sample has more than 110,000 clones, around 60% seen once. This record comes from a study of CD8+ T cells in alopecia areata. As for the study in general: The drug, oral tofacitinib, was given to treated patients at 5 to 10 mg twice daily. Overall study results and limits: Relative to normal scalp, lesional scalp, especially alopecia totalis/universalis, showed higher clonality. The study found TCR sharing across patients less clear than in mice, possibly for HLA reasons.

This sample comprised CD4+ T cells sorted from blood, obtained at week 0. The source is a human donor with alopecia areata.

CDR3 amino acids: CSVDGSGTDTQYF. CDR3 DNA: TGCAGCGTTGATGGGAGTGGCACAGATACGCAGTATTTT. The chain carries TRBV29-1 and TRBJ2-3; the D gene is possibly TRBD2 (5 bases). This CDR3 region has 13 residues. V was cut by 3 bases and J by 1 base, with 8 bases left in between. Germline-derived CDR1 and CDR2 are SQVTM and ANQGSEA.